Here is one T cell receptor beta chain with its context. Its target is not known. This sample stems from a study of shared clonotypes between healthy human individuals. Terminally differentiated effector memory CD45RA+ cells were excluded by CCR7 positive selection of CD45RO-negative cells. The germline gives CDR1 SGHTA, CDR2 FQGNSA. J lost 5 bases, V lost 4 bases, and 10 bases had no gene match. This CDR3 has 18 residues. Clones were sequenced by immunoSEQ multiplex PCR, and TCRdb holds only the in-frame ones, with some missing. The repertoire consists of approximately 810,000 clones, with more than 85% occurring once and the leading ten covering around 24%. Findings and limits, study-wide: Naive subsets usually exceeded memory subsets in estimated richness.

Sample: naive CD8+ T cells sorted from blood. This clonotype was obtained from a man aged 25 to 40 in good health. This chain links TRBV7-2 with TRBJ2-5; 16 bases align to TRBD2. The CDR3 sequence is CASSSKGLAGGPEETQYF. CDR3 in DNA: TGTGCCAGCAGCTCCAAGGGACTAGCGGGAGGGCCGGAGGAGACCCAGTACTTC.